Detailed here is one T cell receptor (beta chain). Amplification targeted TCR beta CDR3 regions from RNA transcripts. First-round RT-PCR targeting the TCR CDR3 was performed with the HTBI primer set. TCRdb passed the multiplex PCR reads through MiXCR, listing each CDR3 protein once. This sample carries 250,000 to 300,000 distinct CDR3 sequences, 13% of them seen once, and the ten largest clones take approximately 7.8%. This record comes from a study of T cells in Graves' hyperthyroidism and ophthalmopathy. Study in general: It was at initial diagnosis, before any treatment, that peripheral blood was collected.

Trimming shortened V by 6 bases and J by 8 bases, and 11 bases separated the two germline ends. The CDR3 spans 12 residues. CDR1 is MNHEY and CDR2 is SVGEGT in the germline V gene. PBMCs were derived from roughly 10 ml fresh peripheral blood. The clonotype originates from a woman aged 25 to 39 with Graves' hyperthyroidism that later progressed to Graves' ophthalmopathy. The sequenced sample consisted of blood. The chain couples TRBV6-2 or TRBV6-3 to TRBJ2-1; D gene uncertain. DNA of the CDR3: TGTGCCAGCAGCTATCCCGCCTATGAGCAGTTCTTC. It codes for CASSYPAYEQFF.